This T cell receptor beta chain was obtained from a study of T cell responses to AZD1222 COVID-19 vaccine. CDR1 and CDR2 from the germline V gene are LGHDT and YNNKEL (reference sequence). V lost 3 bases, J lost 6 bases, and 1 base stayed unmatched. This CDR3 contains 14 residues. Sequencing used immunoSEQ multiplex PCR; TCRdb keeps in-frame clones, though not all of them. This repertoire shows 120,000 or so clones, 85% to 90% found once; its top ten account for around 7.1%. The TCR originated in an adult who received the AZD1222 COVID-19 vaccine. Sequences were derived from peripheral blood, sampled 28 days after the second AZD1222 dose. This rearrangement joins TRBV3-1 (or the pseudogene TRBV3-2) to TRBJ1-4, with 10 bases identical to TRBD1. The CDR3 DNA reads TGTGCCAGCAGCCAGGGACAGGGGTATGAAAAACTGTTTTTT. It codes for CASSQGQGYEKLFF.